This T cell receptor beta chain was observed in a study of cytomegalovirus exposure and HLA in healthy donors. Study-wide context: HLA-typed donors were the source of 83 million or so unique TCRs, which an early data release held.

The CDR3 has 20 residues. The primer mix had 60 Vbeta and 13 Jbeta primers. Repertoires were generated with immunoSEQ multiplex PCR, while TCRdb's copy carries only in-frame clones and drops some. There are about 180,000 clones in the sample; 60% to 85% occur only once, and 5% to 7% lies in the top ten. The material sequenced was PBMCs. The sequence derives from a man aged 35-49 years in good health and CMV-seronegative. The chain carries TRBV1 and TRBJ2-7; TRBD2 is the table's D call, not checked against the DNA. TRBV1 is reported as a pseudogene. The CDR3, as DNA: TGCACCAGCAGCCAAGATAAAGTCCGAGCGGGAGTGTACCGCCGCTACGAGCAGTACTTC. Protein: CTSSQDKVRAGVYRRYEQYF.